This T cell receptor beta chain was observed in a study of blood T cell repertoires in COVID-19. Across the study: Both acute and convalescent COVID-19 samples were obtained from the United States, Italy and Spain. Sources were T cells, B-cell-depleted T cells, or PBMCs; the material itself was cDNA or gDNA.

In the authors' methods: Estimated nucleated cell counts came from reference gene primer amplification. Data came from immunoSEQ multiplex PCR; TCRdb stores just in-frame clones and leaves some out. That table is the source of V, J and clone size, and D and trimming were worked out from the DNA. The sample records some 130,000 clones, about 79% being singletons. This clone has a single count. Germline lookup yields CDR1 SQVTM and CDR2 ANQGSEA. The V end was cut by 7 bases, the J end by 3 bases, with 15 bases between. The CDR3 extends over 13 amino acids. This chain uses TRBV29-1 with TRBJ1-1, with unresolved D. The clonotype originates from a woman in her 50s with acute or convalescent COVID-19. Input material: peripheral blood. This CDR3 reads CSGTRRGDTEAFF. The CDR3 DNA is TGCAGCGGAACAAGGCGGGGAGACACTGAAGCTTTCTTT. The whole variable domain, remainder taken from reference TRBV29-1 and TRBJ1-1, is SAVISQKPSRDICQRGTSLTIQCQVDSQVTMMFWYRQQPGQSLTLIATANQGSEATYESGFVIDKFPISRPNLTFSTLTVSNMSPEDSSIYLCSGTRRGDTEAFFGQGTRLTVV.